The 22 T cell receptor beta chains in this list originate from one sample, sequenced in a study of blood T cells in healthy people across ages. Primed by a sample-barcoded 5' primer and a J-beta primer mix, a second PCR proceeded for about 6 to 11 cycles. A single record per CDR3 protein comes from TCRdb applying MiXCR to the 5' RACE reads. Here the sample spans more than 800,000 distinct CDR3 sequences, 40% to 50% being singletons. Sequencing was carried out using blood. These receptors were obtained from an older woman in good health.

This clonotype was observed a single time. This sequence joins TRBV20-1 and TRBJ2-1, with 9 bases identical to TRBD1. The V and J ends lost 6 bases and 7 bases, in that order; junction bases with no gene match: 10. Per the germline V gene, CDR1 is DFQATT and CDR2 is SNEGSKA (reference sequence). CDR3 length: 14 amino acids. The CDR3 reads CSAPPGTGWNEQFF. The CDR3 DNA is TGCAGTGCCCCGCCCGGGACAGGGTGGAATGAGCAGTTCTTC.

A few counts support this clonotype. The V and J genes are TRBV29-1 and TRBJ2-7; unclear D gene. V shed 4 bases and J shed 7 bases, with 20 bases lying between them. The CDR3 totals 14 residues. Looked up from germline, CDR1 is SQVTM and CDR2 is ANQGSEA. CDR3 in amino acids: CSVVGPRSMQEQYF. As DNA, the CDR3 is TGCAGCGTTGTAGGTCCGCGGAGTATGCAGGAGCAGTACTTC.

V is TRBV3-1 and J is TRBJ2-4; 8 nucleotides agree with TRBD1. TRBJ2-5 matches the DNA end more closely, so the J call is doubtful. This CDR3 comprises 14 residues. The germline CDR1 and CDR2 sequences are LGHDT and YNNKEL (reference sequence). CDR3 sequence: CASSQVGTGETQYF. The CDR3 nucleotides read TGTGCCAGCAGCCAAGTGGGGACAGGCGAGACCCAGTACTTC.

CDR3 in amino acids: CATSRDPPRVRYEQYF. The CDR3 DNA sequence: TGTGCCACCAGCAGAGACCCCCCGCGGGTCCGCTACGAGCAGTACTTC. The chain employs TRBV15 and TRBJ2-7, with D possibly being TRBD2 (5 bases). The CDR3 runs to 16 residues. V lost 0 bases to trimming and J lost 3 bases, with 15 bases between them. Germline values: CDR1 LNHNV, CDR2 YYDKDF (reference sequence).

The genes are TRBV20-1 and TRBJ2-1; 10 bases map to TRBD2. CDR1 and CDR2 (germline): DFQATT, SNEGSKA (reference sequence). The CDR3 contains 15 residues. V was clipped by 1 base and J by 10 bases; unmatched bases: 10. Here the CDR3 DNA reads TGCAGTGCTAGAGCGGCTAGCGGGAGCCCCTACGAGCAGTTCTTC. It yields the protein CSARAASGSPYEQFF.

The rearrangement uses TRBV2 and TRBJ1-4; no definite D call. Germline-derived CDR1 and CDR2 are SNHLY and FYNNEI. This CDR3 is built from 11 residues. Trimming removed 5 bases at V and 6 bases at J, with 4 bases between. The CDR3 DNA follows: TGTGCCAGCAGTACGGATGAAAAACTGTTTTTT. Translated: CASSTDEKLFF.

A few counts support this clonotype. The chain links TRBV10-3 to TRBJ2-3; maybe TRBD1 (5 bases). The CDR3 covers 15 residues. V dropped 0 bases and J dropped 3 bases, with 10 bases sitting between them. Germline V gives CDR1 ENHRY, CDR2 SYGVKD. CDR3 sequence (DNA): TGTGCCATCAGTGAGTCGATGGCAGGGACAGATACGCAGTATTTT. It codes for CAISESMAGTDTQYF.

This clonotype showed up just a few times. V and J are TRBV9 and TRBJ2-5, with D perhaps given as TRBD1 or TRBD2 (6 bases each). Germline CDR1 reads SGDLS; CDR2 reads YYNGEE. The ends were cut back, 3 bases at V and 6 bases at J, with 21 bases in the middle. This CDR3 spans 16 amino acids. The CDR3, as DNA: TGTGCCAGCAGCGCCGTAGGGAGGACAGCACAAAAGACCCAGTACTTC. Amino acid sequence: CASSAVGRTAQKTQYF.

This chain connects TRBV7-9 to TRBJ2-1, with a weak D call TRBD2 (6 bases). The CDR3 sequence is 14 residues long. CDR1 SEHNR and CDR2 FQNEAQ come from the germline V gene (reference sequence). V was clipped by 5 bases and J by 6 bases, with 14 bases between them. CDR3 sequence reads: CASSPRDSGNEQFF. The CDR3, as DNA: TGTGCCAGCAGCCCCCGGGACTCAGGCAATGAGCAGTTCTTC. The full variable domain, its missing parts supplied by reference TRBV7-9 and TRBJ2-1, is DTGVSQNPRHKITKRGQNVTFRCDPISEHNRLYWYRQTLGQGPEFLTYFQNEAQLEKSRLLSDRFSAERPKGSFSTLEIQRTEQGDSAMYLCASSPRDSGNEQFFGPGTRLTVL.

This clonotype was detected only a few times. This chain uses TRBV29-1 with TRBJ1-1; no clear D. Germline V gene lookup returns CDR1 SQVTM and CDR2 ANQGSEA. This CDR3 has 11 amino acids. Trimming pared 3 bases from V and 4 bases from J, leaving 6 bases between. CDR3 nucleotide sequence: TGCAGCGTTGACGATCGCACTGAAGCTTTCTTT. Encoded protein: CSVDDRTEAFF.

The chain is built from TRBV7-2 and TRBJ2-4, with D unresolved. The CDR3 is 12 amino acids. Germline V lookup: CDR1 SGHTA, CDR2 FQGNSA. V was cut by 0 bases and J by 13 bases, with 10 bases left in between. This CDR3 is CASSLAFNKQYF. The CDR3 DNA follows: TGTGCCAGCAGCTTAGCGTTCAATAAGCAGTACTTC.

This clonotype was recorded only once. The V and J genes are TRBV24-1 and TRBJ2-3, with 7 bases identical to TRBD1. J gave up 5 bases and V 4 bases, and 8 bases lay outside the gene matches. The CDR3 is made up of 15 amino acids. Germline CDR1 is KGHDR and CDR2 is SFDVKD. The CDR3 reads CATSDLRQGKDTQYF. The CDR3 DNA follows: TGTGCCACCAGTGACCTTAGACAGGGAAAAGATACGCAGTATTTT.

This clonotype was detected only a few times. The CDR3 DNA follows: TGCAGCGCCGAACGTAGGGACAGGGGGCTGGACTATGGCTACACCTTC. Amino acid sequence: CSAERRDRGLDYGYTF. The chain has TRBV29-1 and TRBJ1-2; the match to TRBD1 covers 12 bases. Trimming cost V 7 bases and J 3 bases; bases outside gene matches: 12. CDR3 length: 16 amino acids. Germline V gene lookup returns CDR1 SQVTM and CDR2 ANQGSEA.

This clonotype appeared a few times. V usage is TRBV21-1 and J usage is TRBJ2-1; the table's D call TRBD2 went unverified against the DNA. TRBV21-1 has pseudogene status. The CDR3 extends over 16 amino acids. CDR3 bases: TGTGCCAGCAGCAATATAGCGGGGGAGTTGAACAATGAGCAGTTCTTC. This gives the protein CASSNIAGELNNEQFF.

J is TRBJ2-5 and V is TRBV5-6; unclear D gene. The V and J ends lost 0 bases and 2 bases respectively, with 11 bases between them. In germline, CDR1 is SGHDT, CDR2 YYEEEE. The CDR3 runs to 15 residues. The CDR3 spells CASSLAVGIQETQYF. CDR3 sequence (DNA): TGTGCCAGCAGCTTGGCCGTAGGGATTCAAGAGACCCAGTACTTC.

The rearrangement uses TRBV29-1 and TRBJ1-2; 8 bases align to TRBD1. The trim removed 5 bases at V and 8 bases at J, leaving 7 bases unmatched. The CDR3 has 12 residues. Germline CDR1 reads SQVTM; CDR2 reads ANQGSEA. CDR3: CSVYLQGEGYTF. CDR3 DNA sequence: TGCAGCGTTTACCTACAGGGGGAAGGCTACACCTTC.

The chain uses TRBV28 and TRBJ2-5, with D perhaps matching TRBD1 (6 bases). The CDR3 has 17 amino acids. Germline CDR1 is MDHEN and CDR2 is SYDVKM. V lost 2 bases and J 5 bases, leaving 21 bases between the germline ends. The CDR3 protein is CASSLRQGFVLVETQYF. CDR3 coding DNA: TGTGCCAGCAGTTTACGCCAGGGGTTCGTTCTGGTGGAGACCCAGTACTTC.

This clonotype was detected many times. V and J are TRBV5-6 and TRBJ1-1, with TRBD1 matching over 7 bases. Germline V CDR1 and CDR2: SGHDT, YYEEEE. J was trimmed by 5 bases and V by 2 bases; bases with no gene match: 6. The CDR3 extends over 14 amino acids. The CDR3 nucleotides read TGTGCCAGCAGCTTCCGGACAGGACGGACTGAAGCTTTCTTT. Protein: CASSFRTGRTEAFF.

The chain is built from TRBV12-3 or TRBV12-4 and TRBJ1-2; TRBD1 is a possible D gene (6 bases). V dropped 6 bases and J dropped 7 bases, with 15 bases sitting between them. The CDR3 length is 13 residues. The DNA for the CDR3 is TGTGCCAGCAGATATACTACAGGGACTGGCTACACCTTC. This translates into CASRYTTGTGYTF.

This chain links TRBV5-1 with TRBJ1-2, with 7 bases identical to TRBD1. This CDR3 comprises 17 residues. The germline V gene encodes CDR1 SGHRS and CDR2 YFSETQ. V shed 0 bases, J shed 8 bases, and the junction held 16 bases outside the gene matches. CDR3 nucleotide sequence: TGCGCCAGCAGCTTGGCCCAGACAGGGAGGGCCCCGAGAGGCTACACCTTC. Protein product: CASSLAQTGRAPRGYTF.

This clonotype was counted only a few times. The V and J genes are TRBV28 and TRBJ2-7; D may be TRBD1 or TRBD2 (5 bases each). This CDR3 contains 15 residues. Germline CDR1 MDHEN, CDR2 SYDVKM. The V and J ends lost 3 bases and 1 base respectively, with 13 bases between them. CDR3 sequence reads: CASSFRGTASYEQYF. CDR3 nucleotides: TGTGCCAGCAGTTTCCGGGGCACAGCATCCTACGAGCAGTACTTC.

The rearrangement links TRBV30 to TRBJ2-4, with 7 bases fitting TRBD1. CDR1 is GTSNPN and CDR2 is SVGIG in the germline V gene (reference sequence). The CDR3 consists of 13 residues. V lost 0 bases and J lost 8; bases outside the gene matches: 4. As DNA, the CDR3 is TGTGCCTGGAGTGTTCGGACAGGAGACATTCAGTACTTC. Amino acids: CAWSVRTGDIQYF.